This passage covers 20 T cell receptor beta chains from one sample sequenced in a study of OX40 agonist ivuxolimab in advanced cancers. The assay was immunoSEQ multiplex PCR, and TCRdb's table has in-frame clones only and misses some. The sample contains tens of thousands of clones, about 88% of which appear only once. The sequencing used CD4+ or CD8+ T cells sorted from blood, collected in a trial of the OX40 agonist ivuxolimab. These receptors came from an adult with an advanced solid tumor such as melanoma, head and neck, liver or kidney cancer.

The genes are TRBV15 and TRBJ2-1, with 9 bases fitting TRBD2. V shed 5 bases and J 11 bases; nucleotides not matched to a gene: 13. Germline V gene data show CDR1 as LNHNV and CDR2 as YYDKDF (reference sequence). CDR3 size: 15 residues. This CDR3 reads CATSRGGSGSDKQFF. The CDR3 DNA sequence: TGTGCCACCAGCCGGGGGGGTAGCGGGAGCGATAAGCAGTTCTTC.

The chain couples TRBV7-3 to TRBJ2-5; D is perhaps TRBD1 or TRBD2 (5 bases each). The CDR3 is 13 amino acids. V was pared by 7 bases and J by 4 bases, with 13 bases between. Germline CDR1 and CDR2: SGHTA and FQGTGA. The CDR3 bases are TGTGCCAGCACCACGGGACCAGCAGAGACCCAGTACTTC. It is translated as CASTTGPAETQYF.

The V gene is TRBV7-8, the J gene TRBJ1-4, with a tentative D call TRBD1 (6 bases). Trimming pared 2 bases from V and 4 bases from J, leaving 11 bases between. The CDR3 runs 15 residues. The germline CDR1 and CDR2 sequences are SGHVS and FQNEAQ. The CDR3 nucleotides read TGTGCCAGCAGCTTAAACAGGGCCCTTAATGAAAAACTGTTTTTT. Amino acids: CASSLNRALNEKLFF.

V is TRBV7-9 and J is TRBJ2-1; 9 bases match TRBD1. J gave up 6 bases and V 5 bases, and 11 bases lay outside the gene matches. CDR3 length: 16 residues. CDR1 is SEHNR, CDR2 FQNEAQ, per germline (reference sequence). The CDR3 spells CASSPTGQGRGNEQFF. CDR3 nucleotides: TGTGCCAGCAGCCCTACGGGACAGGGTAGAGGCAATGAGCAGTTCTTC.

The rearrangement uses TRBV7-6 and TRBJ2-3, with 13 bases identical to TRBD2. The CDR3 is 16 amino acids. The J segment lost 8 bases and the V segment lost 7 bases, leaving 12 bases of the junction unmatched. The germline V gene encodes CDR1 SGHVS and CDR2 FNYEAQ. This chain's CDR3 is CASTSGLAGVYGTQYF. The DNA of the CDR3 is TGTGCCAGCACCTCCGGACTAGCGGGGGTTTATGGTACGCAGTATTTT.

The chain carries TRBV6-5 and TRBJ2-1; TRBD1 matches 7 bases. The length of the CDR3 is 13 residues. The germline V gene encodes CDR1 MNHEY and CDR2 SVGAGI. The junction had 1 base not matched to a gene; V was cut back by 2 bases and J by 6 bases. CDR3 sequence (DNA): TGTGCCAGCAGTTACCGGGACAGCAATGAGCAGTTCTTC. Translation gives CASSYRDSNEQFF.

The V call is TRBV27, the J call TRBJ2-1; D could derive from TRBD1 or TRBD2 (5 bases each). This CDR3 region has 14 residues. Germline lookup yields CDR1 MNHEY and CDR2 SMNVEV (reference sequence). V lost 5 bases to trimming and J lost 5 bases, with 13 bases between them. This CDR3 is CASSPHGTHNEQFF. The CDR3 DNA follows: TGTGCCAGCAGTCCTCACGGGACGCACAATGAGCAGTTCTTC.

This clone was picked up a small number of times. The J gene is TRBJ1-2, the V gene TRBV10-3; D is unresolved. Looked up from germline, CDR1 is ENHRY and CDR2 is SYGVKD. The V gene lost 6 bases and the J gene lost 6 bases, with 20 bases spanning the gap. This CDR3 comprises 15 residues. The CDR3 coding sequence is TGTGCCATCAGCCAAGGCCAGCGGGCGGGAAATGGCTACACCTTC. Translated, it gives CAISQGQRAGNGYTF.

This chain joins TRBV6-1 and TRBJ2-5; D is ambiguous. The CDR3 has 13 amino acids. Per germline, CDR1 MNHNS and CDR2 SASEGT. Trimming stripped 6 bases from V and 1 base from J, with 9 bases between. CDR3 sequence: CASRLQIQETQYF. CDR3 bases: TGTGCCAGCAGACTACAGATCCAAGAGACCCAGTACTTC.

The chain has TRBV13 and TRBJ2-2, with a weak D call TRBD2 (6 bases). The germline V gene has CDR1 PRHDT and CDR2 FYEKMQ (reference sequence). The V end lost 4 bases, the J end lost 1 base, and 16 bases lay between the germline ends. There are 17 residues in the CDR3. The CDR3 loop reads CASSSLHDGGNTGELFF. The CDR3, as DNA: TGTGCCAGCAGCTCTCTCCACGACGGGGGGAACACCGGGGAGCTGTTTTTT. The full variable domain, in which reference TRBV13 and TRBJ2-2 provide the parts outside the CDR3, is AAGVIQSPRHLIKEKRETATLKCYPIPRHDTVYWYQQGPGQDPQFLISFYEKMQSDKGSIPDRFSAQQFSDYHSELNMSSLELGDSALYFCASSSLHDGGNTGELFFGEGSRLTVL.

The chain carries TRBV13 and TRBJ1-3; 9 bases are a match to TRBD1. CDR3 size: 15 residues. V lost 3 bases and J lost 2; bases outside the gene matches: 2. Germline CDR1 and CDR2: PRHDT and FYEKMQ (reference sequence). The CDR3 region has the DNA TGTGCCAGCAGCTTGGGGGACAGGGCTGGAAACACCATATATTTT. Its protein product is CASSLGDRAGNTIYF.

The V and J genes are TRBV6-1 and TRBJ1-5; the D is unclear. The V end lost 2 bases, the J end lost 5 bases, and 13 bases lay between the germline ends. CDR3 length: 15 residues. Germline V lookup: CDR1 MNHNS, CDR2 SASEGT. The CDR3 DNA reads TGTGCCAGCAGTGAACAGGCAACGTCCTATCAGCCCCAGCATTTT. Encoded protein: CASSEQATSYQPQHF.

The chain employs TRBV9 and TRBJ1-3, with unresolved D. This CDR3 is 15 amino acids long. Germline CDR1 reads SGDLS; CDR2 reads YYNGEE. Trimming took 0 bases from V and 0 from J, leaving 7 bases between them. The CDR3 DNA follows: TGTGCCAGCAGCGTAGCGTCCTCCTCTGGAAACACCATATATTTT. Translated, it gives CASSVASSSGNTIYF.

This chain connects TRBV6-6 to TRBJ1-1, with unresolved D. The CDR3 sequence is 14 residues long. Germline V CDR1 and CDR2: MNHNY, SVGAGI (reference sequence). Trimming removed 5 bases from V and 3 bases from J, with 13 bases in between. CDR3 protein: CASSPSRAYTEAFF. The CDR3 region has the DNA TGTGCCAGCAGTCCATCGAGGGCGTACACTGAAGCTTTCTTT.

The chain carries TRBV15 and TRBJ2-6, with D perhaps TRBD1 (5 bases). The CDR3 is 18 amino acids. Germline V gives CDR1 LNHNV, CDR2 YYDKDF (reference sequence). V shed 0 bases and J shed 2 bases, with 14 bases lying between them. The CDR3 region is CATSRDRTGEAGANVLTF. Here the CDR3 DNA reads TGTGCCACCAGCAGAGACAGAACAGGAGAAGCTGGGGCCAACGTCCTGACTTTC.

This sequence joins TRBV4-2 and TRBJ2-4, with 9 positions matching TRBD1. The germline V gene has CDR1 LGHNA and CDR2 YNFKEQ. V was clipped by 0 bases and J by 3 bases; unmatched bases: 9. This CDR3 contains 18 residues. CDR3 sequence reads: CASSQDEMGTGYKNIQYF. The CDR3 nucleotides are TGTGCCAGCAGCCAAGATGAGATGGGGACAGGGTACAAAAACATTCAGTACTTC.

The rearrangement joins TRBV7-9 to TRBJ1-5; 7 bases line up with TRBD1. Germline V lookup: CDR1 SEHNR, CDR2 FQNEAQ (reference sequence). Trimming removed 1 base from V and 5 bases from J; junction bases left unmatched: 5. The CDR3 loop spans 15 amino acids. CDR3 nucleotide sequence: TGTGCCAGCAGCTTAGGGCAGGGGGGGTATCAGCCCCAGCATTTT. The encoded protein is CASSLGQGGYQPQHF.

The chain links TRBV6-4 to TRBJ1-2; tentative D call: TRBD1 (5 bases). V was shortened by 4 bases and J by 5 bases, with 5 bases between the two germline ends. Looked up from germline, CDR1 is MRHNA and CDR2 is SNTAGT. The CDR3 covers 11 residues. The CDR3 DNA is TGTGCCAGCAGTGCAGGGTATGGCTACACCTTC. Its translation is CASSAGYGYTF.

The V and J genes are TRBV6-5 and TRBJ1-5; D gene uncertain. This CDR3 has 15 residues. The V gene's germline CDR1 is MNHEY and CDR2 SVGAGI. V lost 0 bases and J lost 0, with 6 bases in between. CDR3: CASSYSQYSNQPQHF. The CDR3, as DNA: TGTGCCAGCAGTTACTCACAGTATAGCAATCAGCCCCAGCATTTT.

This chain links TRBV2 with TRBJ1-1, with no clear D. The length of the CDR3 is 14 residues. Trimming pared 2 bases from V and 7 bases from J, leaving 14 bases between. Germline CDR1 and CDR2: SNHLY and FYNNEI. The CDR3 here is CASSETGYASEAFF. The DNA of the CDR3 is TGTGCCAGCAGTGAAACCGGGTATGCGAGTGAAGCTTTCTTT.